One TCR beta chain is described in this entry. Its antigen remains unknown. The sample originates from a study of post-analysis software for immune sequencing data. At the level of the study: The courses of disease that were included comprised relapsing-remitting, secondary progressive and progressive-relapsing multiple sclerosis. Overall study findings and caveats: Roughly 5 TRBV segments were significantly more frequent in patients than in controls. TRBV5-6, TRBV5-1 and TRBV20-1 were among these segments. There was significantly lower normalized Chao1 diversity in multiple sclerosis patients than in controls.

TCR beta libraries were prepared from cDNA with unique molecular identifiers. A single record per CDR3 protein comes from TCRdb applying MiXCR to the PCR reads. This table has more than 500,000 distinct CDR3 sequences, about a third appearing once. Germline loops: CDR1 MNHEY, CDR2 SVGAGI. The CDR3 contains 13 residues. The ends were cut back, 6 bases at V and 0 bases at J, with 8 bases in the middle. The clonotype originates from a girl younger than 18 with multiple sclerosis. Material: blood. The chain couples TRBV6-5 to TRBJ1-1; D is unclear. The CDR3, as DNA: TGTGCCAGCAGGATGACTGTGAACACTGAAGCTTTCTTT. This gives the protein CASRMTVNTEAFF.